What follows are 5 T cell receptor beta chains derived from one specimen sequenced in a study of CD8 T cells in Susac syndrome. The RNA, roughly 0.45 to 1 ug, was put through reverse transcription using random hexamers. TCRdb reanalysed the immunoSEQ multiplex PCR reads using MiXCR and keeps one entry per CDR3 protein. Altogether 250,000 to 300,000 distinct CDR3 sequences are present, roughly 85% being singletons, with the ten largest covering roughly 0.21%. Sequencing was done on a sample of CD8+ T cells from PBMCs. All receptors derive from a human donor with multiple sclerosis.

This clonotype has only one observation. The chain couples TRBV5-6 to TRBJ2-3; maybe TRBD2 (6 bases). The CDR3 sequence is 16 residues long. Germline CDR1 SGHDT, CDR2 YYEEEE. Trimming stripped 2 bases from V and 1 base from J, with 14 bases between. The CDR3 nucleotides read TGTGCCAGCAGCTTAGGTCCCCCGGGGGGCACAGATACGCAGTATTTT. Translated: CASSLGPPGGTDTQYF. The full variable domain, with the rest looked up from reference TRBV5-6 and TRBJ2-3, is DAGVTQSPTHLIKTRGQQVTLRCSPKSGHDTVSWYQQALGQGPQFIFQYYEEEERQRGNFPDRFSGHQFPNYSSELNVNALLLGDSALYLCASSLGPPGGTDTQYFGPGTRLTVL.

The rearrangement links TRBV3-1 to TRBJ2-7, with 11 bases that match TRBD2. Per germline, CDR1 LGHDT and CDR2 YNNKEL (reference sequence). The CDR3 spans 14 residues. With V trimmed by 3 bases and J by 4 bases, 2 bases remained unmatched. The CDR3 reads CASSQGLADYEQYF. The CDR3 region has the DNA TGTGCCAGCAGCCAGGGACTAGCGGATTACGAGCAGTACTTC.

The CDR3 region is CASSLGQGGYYEQYF. CDR3 nucleotides: TGTGCCAGCAGTTTGGGACAGGGAGGTTACTACGAGCAGTACTTC. The chain couples TRBV27 to TRBJ2-7; 9 positions agree with TRBD1. Germline CDR1 reads MNHEY; CDR2 reads SMNVEV (reference sequence). Losses at the gene ends were 3 bases for V and 3 bases for J; bases not matched to a gene: 6. The CDR3 sequence is 15 residues long.

In DNA, the CDR3 is TGTGCCAGCATTGGACGGGGTCTGAGCAATCAGCCCCAGCATTTT. Residues: CASIGRGLSNQPQHF. This rearrangement joins TRBV6-2 or TRBV6-3 to TRBJ1-5; D gene ambiguous. Trimming shortened V by 7 bases and J by 1 base, and 14 bases separated the two germline ends. The CDR3 runs 15 residues. Germline V gene lookup returns CDR1 MNHEY and CDR2 SVGEGT.

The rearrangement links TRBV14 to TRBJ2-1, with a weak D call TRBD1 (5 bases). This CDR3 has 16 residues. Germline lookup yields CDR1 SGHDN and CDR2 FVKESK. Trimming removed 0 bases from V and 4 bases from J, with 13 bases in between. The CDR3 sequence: CASSQDRQWYYNEQFF. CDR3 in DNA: TGTGCCAGCAGCCAAGACCGACAGTGGTATTACAATGAGCAGTTCTTC.